This T cell receptor beta chain was captured in a study of control samples from healthy donors and cancer patients (TCRdb year 2020). The CDR3 covers 11 residues, taking in both the cysteine and the phenylalanine. Only the CDR3 DNA is retained, 33 bases long and in frame from the first base. The germline V gene (reference sequence) provides CDR1 LNHDA and CDR2 SQIVND. The junction shows trimming of 6 bases on V and 8 bases on J, plus 7 bases between the germline ends. With regard to this clone: It has no known antigen specificity. Per-nucleotide qualities are absent, and no much larger clonotype sits a single base away.

The library was prepared using the immunoSEQ multiplex PCR assay. TCRdb took this table from immuneACCESS and kept in-frame rearrangements with V and J called. Such tables lack part of the clones; where checked against another copy, unresolved V genes explain under half of the gap, and the rest is unexplained. This sample lists fewer than 100,000 clones; more than 70% were detected once. Clones ranked in the top ten supply around 5.7% of the sample. This sequence was found in a woman aged 45-65 years in good health. Material: blood. This sequence uses TRBV19 and TRBJ1-4, with the identity of the D gene unclear. The sequence in DNA is TGTGCCAGTAGGGACCAAGAAAAACTGTTTTTT. It specifies CASRDQEKLFF. The variable domain in full, with residues beyond the CDR3 obtained from the reference TRBV19 and TRBJ1-4 genes, is DGGITQSPKYLFRKEGQNVTLSCEQNLNHDAMYWYRQDPGQGLRLIYYSQIVNDFQKGDIAEGYSVSREKKESFPLTVTSAQKNPTAFYLCASRDQEKLFFGSGTQLSVL.